The 3 T cell receptor beta chains in this list originate from one sample, sequenced in a study of cytomegalovirus exposure and HLA in healthy donors. PCR was performed using 60 Vbeta and 13 Jbeta primers. The data were produced by immunoSEQ multiplex PCR, yet TCRdb's version contains in-frame clones alone and is incomplete. Of 100,000 or so clones in the sample, approximately 76% are singletons; the top ten hold around 4%. Sample: PBMCs. These receptor sequences come from a man aged 35 to 55 in good health and CMV-seronegative.

The sample holds a few counts of this clone. The chain's CDR3 is CASSLQGMGNQPQHF. CDR3 in DNA: TGTGCCAGCAGCCTACAGGGAATGGGCAATCAGCCCCAGCATTTT. This chain joins TRBV5-4 and TRBJ1-5, with TRBD1 as a possible D gene (6 bases). V lost 4 bases and J lost 2, with 13 bases in between. This CDR3 is 15 amino acids long. Germline-derived CDR1 and CDR2 are SGHNT and YYREEE (reference sequence).

CDR3 protein: CASSIDQAPDLNTEAFF. In DNA, the CDR3 is TGTGCCAGTAGTATAGATCAGGCACCAGATCTGAACACTGAAGCTTTCTTT. This chain uses TRBV19 with TRBJ1-1; D is undetermined. CDR1 LNHDA and CDR2 SQIVND come from the germline V gene (reference sequence). The CDR3 runs to 17 residues. Between the trimmed V and J ends, which lost 0 bases and 0 bases, there was a span of 14 bases.

This chain connects TRBV11-2 to TRBJ1-1; 10 positions agree with TRBD1. Germline loops: CDR1 SGHAT, CDR2 FQNNGV. The V segment lost 1 base and the J segment 1 base; nucleotides outside the gene matches: 3. CDR3 length: 16 amino acids. This chain's CDR3 is CASSLAGTGANTEAFF. CDR3 DNA: TGTGCCAGCAGCTTAGCCGGGACAGGGGCGAACACTGAAGCTTTCTTT.